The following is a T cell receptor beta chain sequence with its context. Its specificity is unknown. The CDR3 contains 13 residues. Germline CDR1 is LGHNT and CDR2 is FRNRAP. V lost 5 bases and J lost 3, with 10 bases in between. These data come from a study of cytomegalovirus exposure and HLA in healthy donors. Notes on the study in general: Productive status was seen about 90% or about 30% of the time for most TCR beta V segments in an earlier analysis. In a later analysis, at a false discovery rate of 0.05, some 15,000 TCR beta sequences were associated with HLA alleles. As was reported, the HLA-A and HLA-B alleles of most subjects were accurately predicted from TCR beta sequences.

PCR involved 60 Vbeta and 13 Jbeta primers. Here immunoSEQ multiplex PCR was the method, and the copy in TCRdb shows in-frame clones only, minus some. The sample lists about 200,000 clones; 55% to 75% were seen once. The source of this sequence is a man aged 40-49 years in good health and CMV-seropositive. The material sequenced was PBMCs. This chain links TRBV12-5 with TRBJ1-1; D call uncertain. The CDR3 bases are TGTGCTAGTGGTCCCCGCAGGTACACTGAAGCTTTCTTT. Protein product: CASGPRRYTEAFF.